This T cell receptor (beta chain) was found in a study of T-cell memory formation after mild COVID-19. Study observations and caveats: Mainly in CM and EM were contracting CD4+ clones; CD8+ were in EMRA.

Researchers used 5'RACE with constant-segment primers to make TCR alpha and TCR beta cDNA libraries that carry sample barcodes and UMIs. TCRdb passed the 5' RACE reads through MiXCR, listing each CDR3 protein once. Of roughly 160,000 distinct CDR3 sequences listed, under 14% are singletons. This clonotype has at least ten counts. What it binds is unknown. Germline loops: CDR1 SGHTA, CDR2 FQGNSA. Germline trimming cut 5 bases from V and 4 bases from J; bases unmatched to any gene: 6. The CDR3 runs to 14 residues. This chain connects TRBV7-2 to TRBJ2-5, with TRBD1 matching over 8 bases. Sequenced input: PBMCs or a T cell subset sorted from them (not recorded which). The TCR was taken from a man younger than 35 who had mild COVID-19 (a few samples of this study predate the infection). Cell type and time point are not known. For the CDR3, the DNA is TGTGCCAGCAGCACCCAGGGGGCGAGAGAGACCCAGTACTTC. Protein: CASSTQGARETQYF.